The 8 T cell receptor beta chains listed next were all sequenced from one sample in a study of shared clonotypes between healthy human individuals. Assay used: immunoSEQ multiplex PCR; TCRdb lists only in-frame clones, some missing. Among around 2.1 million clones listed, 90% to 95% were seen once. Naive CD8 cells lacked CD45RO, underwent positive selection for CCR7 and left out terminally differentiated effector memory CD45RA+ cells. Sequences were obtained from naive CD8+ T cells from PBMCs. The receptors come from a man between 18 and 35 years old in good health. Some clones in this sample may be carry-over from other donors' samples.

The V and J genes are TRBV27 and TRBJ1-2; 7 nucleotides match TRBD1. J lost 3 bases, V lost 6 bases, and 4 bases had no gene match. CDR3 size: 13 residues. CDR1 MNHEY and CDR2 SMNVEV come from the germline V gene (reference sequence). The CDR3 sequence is CASRRQGDYGYTF. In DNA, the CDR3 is TGTGCCAGCAGGCGACAGGGAGACTATGGCTACACCTTC.

CDR3 loop: CASSMAGASFTGELFF. CDR3 sequence (DNA): TGTGCCAGTAGTATGGCGGGGGCCTCCTTCACCGGGGAGCTGTTTTTT. The rearrangement uses TRBV19 and TRBJ2-2; possible D gene TRBD2, 7 bases. Germline CDR1 LNHDA, CDR2 SQIVND (reference sequence). The CDR3 length is 16 residues. V lost 3 bases and J lost 4, with 15 bases in between.

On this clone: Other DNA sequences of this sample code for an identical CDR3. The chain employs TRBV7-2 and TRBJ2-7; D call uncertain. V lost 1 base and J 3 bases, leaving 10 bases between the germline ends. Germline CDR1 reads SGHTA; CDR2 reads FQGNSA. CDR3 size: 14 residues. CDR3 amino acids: CASSLDWGLYEQYF. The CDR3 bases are TGTGCCAGCAGCTTAGATTGGGGTCTCTACGAGCAGTACTTC.

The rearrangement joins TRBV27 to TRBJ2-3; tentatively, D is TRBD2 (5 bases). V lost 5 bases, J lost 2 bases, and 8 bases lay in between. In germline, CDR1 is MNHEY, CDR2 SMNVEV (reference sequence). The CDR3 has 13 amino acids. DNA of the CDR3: TGTGCCAGCAGTGTCCGGGACACAGATACGCAGTATTTT. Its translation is CASSVRDTDTQYF.

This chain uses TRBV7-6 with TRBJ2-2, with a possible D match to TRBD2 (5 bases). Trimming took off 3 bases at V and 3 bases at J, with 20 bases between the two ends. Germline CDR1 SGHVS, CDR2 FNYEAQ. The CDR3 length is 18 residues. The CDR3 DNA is TGTGCCAGCAGCTTCTCCCCTGAGAGGACTTCCTACACCGGGGAGCTGTTTTTT. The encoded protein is CASSFSPERTSYTGELFF.

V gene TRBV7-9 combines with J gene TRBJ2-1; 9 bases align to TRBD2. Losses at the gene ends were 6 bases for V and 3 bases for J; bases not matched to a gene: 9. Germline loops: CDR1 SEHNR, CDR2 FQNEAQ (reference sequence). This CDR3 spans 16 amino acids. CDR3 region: CASSTWREGNYNEQFF. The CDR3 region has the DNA TGTGCCAGCAGTACTTGGCGGGAGGGAAACTACAATGAGCAGTTCTTC.

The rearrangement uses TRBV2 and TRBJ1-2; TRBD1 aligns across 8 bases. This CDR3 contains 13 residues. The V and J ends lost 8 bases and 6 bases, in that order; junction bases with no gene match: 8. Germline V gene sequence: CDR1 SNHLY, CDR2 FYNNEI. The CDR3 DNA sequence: TGTGCCAGCGGGAGAGAGACAGGGGATGGCTACACCTTC. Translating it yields CASGRETGDGYTF.

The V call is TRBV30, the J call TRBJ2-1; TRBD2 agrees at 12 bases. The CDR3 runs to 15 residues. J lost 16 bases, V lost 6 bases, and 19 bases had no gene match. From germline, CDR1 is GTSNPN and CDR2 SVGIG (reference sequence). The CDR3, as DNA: TGTGCCTGTTTCACCCGAGGGGCTAGCGGGAGGGCCGCTTTCTTC. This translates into CACFTRGASGRAAFF.